These T cell receptor beta chains were read from a single sample in a study of control samples from healthy donors and cancer patients. TCRdb's copy holds only in-frame clones and misses some; the assay was immunoSEQ multiplex PCR. The table shows 100,000 to 150,000 clones, with 75% to 95% occurring only once. Input material: blood. The receptors were sampled from a man aged 40-49 years in good health. Both conserved end residues are part of each CDR3. Fields, in order: V gene, clone size, D gene, J gene, CDR3 DNA, CDR3 protein. The D gene is left open where the match is weak. The size field is filled for only some rows; it gives once, few, many or a size class.

>TRBV5-1|-|TRBD2|TRBJ2-5
TGCGCCAGCAGCTTCGGCGCAGCGGGGGGCCAAGAGACCCAGTACTTC
CASSFGAAGGQETQYF
>TRBV9|-|TRBD1|TRBJ1-3
TGTGCCAGCAGCGTAGAGGACAGGGGTTATGGAAACACCATATATTTT
CASSVEDRGYGNTIYF
>TRBV11-3|-|TRBD1|TRBJ1-2
TGTGCCAGCAGCTTAGACTGGAATACAGGGGGGAACTATGGCTACACCTTC
CASSLDWNTGGNYGYTF
>TRBV5-1|-|TRBD2|TRBJ2-3
TGCGCCAGCAGCTGGACGACTAGCGGGGCGGCAGATACGCAGTATTTT
CASSWTTSGAADTQYF
>TRBV2|-|-|TRBJ2-7
TGTGCCAGCAGTGATGTCACCCCCGGTCACGAGCAGTACTTC
CASSDVTPGHEQYF
>TRBV27|-|-|TRBJ2-7
TGTGCCAGCAGCCAGACGAGGTTGGGATCGAGCGAGCAGTACTTC
CASSQTRLGSSEQYF
>TRBV7-8|-|TRBD2|TRBJ2-2
TGTGCCAGCAGCTTATTCGGGACTAGTCCCGGGGAGCTGTTTTTT
CASSLFGTSPGELFF
>TRBV12-3/TRBV12-4|-|-|TRBJ2-5
TGTGCCAGCAGTTTAGCGGAGACCCAGTACTTC
CASSLAETQYF
>TRBV28|-|-|TRBJ2-1
TGTGCCAGCAGCTCCCCTCGATTGGGCAATGAGCAGTTCTTC
CASSSPRLGNEQFF
>TRBV14|-|TRBD1|TRBJ2-3
TGTGCCAGCAGCCTAAGGACAGGGTCTGAAGATACGCAGTATTTT
CASSLRTGSEDTQYF
>TRBV3-1/TRBV3-2|-|-|TRBJ2-3
TGTGCCAGCAGCCACCAAGGCACAGATACGCAGTATTTT
CASSHQGTDTQYF
>TRBV27|-|TRBD2|TRBJ2-7
TGTGCCAGCAGTTTATCGAGGGGAGCGGGGACCTACGAGCAGTACTTC
CASSLSRGAGTYEQYF
>TRBV6-1|-|-|TRBJ1-2
TGTGCCAGCAGTGAAGTAGGAGACCCTCACTTC
CASSEVGDPHF
>TRBV5-1|once|-|TRBJ1-3
TGCGCCAGCAGGGAATTCTCTGGAAACACCATATATTTT
CASREFSGNTIYF
>TRBV4-1|-|-|TRBJ2-3
TGCGCCAGCAGCCTCCGGAGGGGCGGCACAGATACGCAGTATTTT
CASSLRRGGTDTQYF
>TRBV18|-|TRBD1|TRBJ1-2
TGTGCCAGCAGTCCAGTCGAGGGGGCGCCTGGCTACACCTTC
CASSPVEGAPGYTF
>TRBV29-1|-|TRBD2|TRBJ2-5
TGCAGCGTTGACCTACTAGCGGGGGGCCGGGGGACCCAGTACTTC
CSVDLLAGGRGTQYF
>TRBV3-1/TRBV3-2|once|-|TRBJ1-3
TGTGCCAGCAGTTACAGGCTCTCCGGAAACACCATATATTTT
CASSYRLSGNTIYF
>TRBV19|-|-|TRBJ1-5
TGTGCCAGTAGTATCATGCACGAAGGTCAGCCCCAGCATTTT
CASSIMHEGQPQHF
>TRBV6-2/TRBV6-3|few|-|TRBJ2-6
TGTGCCAGCAGTTACAGCTCTGGGGCCAACGTCCTGACTTTC
CASSYSSGANVLTF
>TRBV29-1|-|-|TRBJ1-2
TGCAGCGTCCCCCTTCTCGGAGGGGGATCCTATGGCTACACCTTC
CSVPLLGGGSYGYTF
>TRBV15|-|-|TRBJ2-7
TGTGCCACCAGCAGAGAGCGTCTTAGGGGCTACGAGCAGTACTTC
CATSRERLRGYEQYF
>TRBV27|-|-|TRBJ1-5
TGTGCCAGCAGACTGGCGGGTACGGAGCCCAATCAGCCCCAGCATTTT
CASRLAGTEPNQPQHF
>TRBV28|-|TRBD1|TRBJ1-1
TGTGCCAGCAGTTTAGCGGGACAGGTAACCGAAGCTTTCTTT
CASSLAGQVTEAFF